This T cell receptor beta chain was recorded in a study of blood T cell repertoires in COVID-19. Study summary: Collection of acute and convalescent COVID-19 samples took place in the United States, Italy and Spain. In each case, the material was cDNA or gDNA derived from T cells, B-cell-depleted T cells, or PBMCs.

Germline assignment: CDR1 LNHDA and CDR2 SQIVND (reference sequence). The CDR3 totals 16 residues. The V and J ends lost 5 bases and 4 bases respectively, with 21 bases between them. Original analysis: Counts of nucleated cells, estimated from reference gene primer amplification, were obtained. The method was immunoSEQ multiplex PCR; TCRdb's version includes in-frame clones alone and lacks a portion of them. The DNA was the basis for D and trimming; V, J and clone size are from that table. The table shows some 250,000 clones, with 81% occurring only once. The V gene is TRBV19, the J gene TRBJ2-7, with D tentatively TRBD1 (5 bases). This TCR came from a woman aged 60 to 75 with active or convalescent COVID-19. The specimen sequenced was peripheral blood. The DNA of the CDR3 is TGTGCCAGTAGTTTCCGATCGCAGGGTACCCCTTACGAGCAGTACTTC. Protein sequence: CASSFRSQGTPYEQYF.